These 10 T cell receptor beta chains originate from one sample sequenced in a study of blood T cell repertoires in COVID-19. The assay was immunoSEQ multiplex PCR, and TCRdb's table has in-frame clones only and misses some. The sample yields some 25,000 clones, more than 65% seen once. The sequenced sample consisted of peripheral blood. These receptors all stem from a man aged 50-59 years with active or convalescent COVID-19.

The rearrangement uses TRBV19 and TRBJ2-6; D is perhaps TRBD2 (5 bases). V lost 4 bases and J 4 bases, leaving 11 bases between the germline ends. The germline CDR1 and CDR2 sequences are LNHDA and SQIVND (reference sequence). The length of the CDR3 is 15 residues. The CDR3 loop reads CASSTYSGGANVLTF. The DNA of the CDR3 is TGTGCCAGTAGTACCTACTCGGGAGGGGCCAACGTCCTGACTTTC.

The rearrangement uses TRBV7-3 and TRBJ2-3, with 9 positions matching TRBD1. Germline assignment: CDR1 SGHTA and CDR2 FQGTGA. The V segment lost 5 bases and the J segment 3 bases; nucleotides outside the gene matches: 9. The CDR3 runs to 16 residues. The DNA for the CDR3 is TGTGCCAGCAGCGCCCCCCCGGGACAGGGTACAGATACGCAGTATTTT. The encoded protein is CASSAPPGQGTDTQYF.

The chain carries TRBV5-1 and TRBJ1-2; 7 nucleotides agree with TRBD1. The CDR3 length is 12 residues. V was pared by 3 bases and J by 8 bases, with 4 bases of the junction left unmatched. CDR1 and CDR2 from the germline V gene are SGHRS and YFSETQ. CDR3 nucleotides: TGCGCCAGCAGCTGGGGGGACAGCGGCTACACCTTC. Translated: CASSWGDSGYTF.

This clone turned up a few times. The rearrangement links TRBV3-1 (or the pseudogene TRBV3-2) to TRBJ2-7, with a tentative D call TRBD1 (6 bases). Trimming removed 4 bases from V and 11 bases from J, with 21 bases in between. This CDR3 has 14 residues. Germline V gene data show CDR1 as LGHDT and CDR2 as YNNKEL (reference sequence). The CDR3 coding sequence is TGTGCCAGCAGCCCCGAAGGACTCCGGGCAGGGGAGTACTTC. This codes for CASSPEGLRAGEYF.

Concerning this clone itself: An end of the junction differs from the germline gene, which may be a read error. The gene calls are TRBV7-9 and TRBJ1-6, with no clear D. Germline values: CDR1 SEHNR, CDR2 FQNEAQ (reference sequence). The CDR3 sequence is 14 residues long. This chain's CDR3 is CASSLGHMNSPLYF. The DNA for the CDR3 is TGTGCCAGCAGCTTAGGACACATGAATTCACCCCTCTACTTT.

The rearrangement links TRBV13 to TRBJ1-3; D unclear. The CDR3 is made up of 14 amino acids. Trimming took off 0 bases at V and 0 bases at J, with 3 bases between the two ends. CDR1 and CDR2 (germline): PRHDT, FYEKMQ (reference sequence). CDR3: CASSLGSSGNTIYF. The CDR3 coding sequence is TGTGCCAGCAGCTTAGGCAGCTCTGGAAACACCATATATTTT.

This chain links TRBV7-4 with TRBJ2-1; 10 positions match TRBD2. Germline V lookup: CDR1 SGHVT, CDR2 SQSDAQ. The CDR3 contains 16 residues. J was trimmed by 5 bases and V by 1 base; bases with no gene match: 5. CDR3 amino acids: CASSLGLAGGDNEQFF. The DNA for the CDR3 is TGTGCCAGCAGCTTAGGATTAGCGGGGGGAGACAATGAGCAGTTCTTC.

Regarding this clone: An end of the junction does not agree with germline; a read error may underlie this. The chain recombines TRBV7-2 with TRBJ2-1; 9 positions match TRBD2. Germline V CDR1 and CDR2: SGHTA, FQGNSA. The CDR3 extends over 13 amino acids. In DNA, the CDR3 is TGTGCCAGCAGCGTAGCGGGAGTAGATGAGCAGTTCTTC. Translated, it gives CASSVAGVDEQFF.

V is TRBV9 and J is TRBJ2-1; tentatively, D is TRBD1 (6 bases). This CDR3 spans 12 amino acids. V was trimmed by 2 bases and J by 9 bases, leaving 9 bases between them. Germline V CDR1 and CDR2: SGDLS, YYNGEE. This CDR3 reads CASSVTGSEQFF. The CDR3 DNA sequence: TGTGCCAGCAGCGTTACAGGGAGTGAGCAGTTCTTC. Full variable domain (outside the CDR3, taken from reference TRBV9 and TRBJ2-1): DSGVTQTPKHLITATGQRVTLRCSPRSGDLSVYWYQQSLDQGLQFLIQYYNGEERAKGNILERFSAQQFPDLHSELNLSSLELGDSALYFCASSVTGSEQFFGPGTRLTVL.

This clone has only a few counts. DNA for the CDR3: TGTGCCAGCAGCGGGGGGGGCTGGGACGAGCAGTACTTC. It specifies CASSGGGWDEQYF. This sequence joins TRBV9 and TRBJ2-7, with D possibly TRBD2 on 7 matching bases. The CDR3 spans 13 residues. With 3 bases removed from V and 5 bases from J, the gap between germline ends came to 12 bases. The germline V gene encodes CDR1 SGDLS and CDR2 YYNGEE.